This entry describes one T cell receptor beta chain. The method was immunoSEQ multiplex PCR; TCRdb's version includes in-frame clones alone and lacks a portion of them. The sample lists about 130,000 clones; around 86% were seen once. This entry is derived from a study of blood T cell repertoires in COVID-19. Per germline, CDR1 GTSNPN and CDR2 SVGIG (reference sequence). This CDR3 comprises 16 residues. Trimming pared 4 bases from V and 0 bases from J, leaving 18 bases between. The sequence was collected from a middle-aged man who had recovered from COVID-19. This rearrangement joins TRBV30 to TRBJ1-1; D remains ambiguous. The sequencing sample was made of PBMCs or T cells enriched from blood (not recorded which). CDR3 amino acids: CAWNRRPNSMNTEAFF. The DNA of the CDR3 is TGTGCCTGGAACCGCCGTCCAAACAGCATGAACACTGAAGCTTTCTTT.